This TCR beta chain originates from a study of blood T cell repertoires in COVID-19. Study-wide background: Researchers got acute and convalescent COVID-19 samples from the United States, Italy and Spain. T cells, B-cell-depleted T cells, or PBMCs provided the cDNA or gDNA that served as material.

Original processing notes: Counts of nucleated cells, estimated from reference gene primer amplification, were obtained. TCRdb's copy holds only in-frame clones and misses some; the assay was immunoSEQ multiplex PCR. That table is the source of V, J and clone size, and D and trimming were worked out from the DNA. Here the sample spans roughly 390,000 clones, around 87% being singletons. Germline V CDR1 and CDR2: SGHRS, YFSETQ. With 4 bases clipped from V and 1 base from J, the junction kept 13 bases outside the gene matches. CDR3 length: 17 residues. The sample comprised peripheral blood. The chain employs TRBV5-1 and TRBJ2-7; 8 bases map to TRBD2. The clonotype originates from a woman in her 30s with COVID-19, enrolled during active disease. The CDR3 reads CASSVRSGGGPSYEQYF. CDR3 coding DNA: TGCGCCAGCAGCGTGCGGAGCGGGGGAGGGCCTTCCTACGAGCAGTACTTC.